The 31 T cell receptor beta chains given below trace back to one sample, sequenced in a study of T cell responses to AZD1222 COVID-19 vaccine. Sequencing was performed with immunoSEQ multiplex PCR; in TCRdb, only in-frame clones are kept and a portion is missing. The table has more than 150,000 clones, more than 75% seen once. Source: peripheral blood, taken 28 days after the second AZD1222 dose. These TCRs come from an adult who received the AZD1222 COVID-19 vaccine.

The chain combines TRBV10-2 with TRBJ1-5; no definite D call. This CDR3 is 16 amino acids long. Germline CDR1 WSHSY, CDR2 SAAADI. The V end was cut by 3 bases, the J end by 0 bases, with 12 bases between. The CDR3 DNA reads TGCGCCAGCAGTGAAGGAGACGGCAATAGCAATCAGCCCCAGCATTTT. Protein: CASSEGDGNSNQPQHF.

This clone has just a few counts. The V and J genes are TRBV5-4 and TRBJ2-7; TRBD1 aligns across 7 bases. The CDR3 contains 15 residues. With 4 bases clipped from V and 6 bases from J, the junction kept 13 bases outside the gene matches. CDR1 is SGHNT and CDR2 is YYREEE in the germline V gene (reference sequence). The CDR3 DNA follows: TGTGCCAGCAGCCACGCCGGGACAGTTAGTCCCGAGCAGTACTTC. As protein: CASSHAGTVSPEQYF. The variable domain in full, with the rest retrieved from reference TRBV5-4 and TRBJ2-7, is ETGVTQSPTHLIKTRGQQVTLRCSSQSGHNTVSWYQQALGQGPQFIFQYYREEENGRGNFPPRFSGLQFPNYSSELNVNALELDDSALYLCASSHAGTVSPEQYFGPGTRLTVT.

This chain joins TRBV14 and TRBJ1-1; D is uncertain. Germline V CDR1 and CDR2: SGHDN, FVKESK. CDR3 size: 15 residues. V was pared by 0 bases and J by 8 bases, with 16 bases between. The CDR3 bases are TGTGCCAGCAGCCAAGATTTAATCAAGGGATCCGAAGCTTTCTTT. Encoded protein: CASSQDLIKGSEAFF.

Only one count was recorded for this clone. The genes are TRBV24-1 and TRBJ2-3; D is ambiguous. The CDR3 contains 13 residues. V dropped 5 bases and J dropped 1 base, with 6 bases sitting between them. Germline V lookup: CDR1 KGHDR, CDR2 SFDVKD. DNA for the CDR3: TGTGCCACCAGTGCACCTGGCACAGATACGCAGTATTTT. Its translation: CATSAPGTDTQYF.

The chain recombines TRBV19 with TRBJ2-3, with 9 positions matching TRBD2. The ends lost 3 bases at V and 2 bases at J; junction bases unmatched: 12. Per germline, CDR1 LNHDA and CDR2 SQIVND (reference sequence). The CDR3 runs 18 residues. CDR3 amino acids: CASSMDGLASGVTDTQYF. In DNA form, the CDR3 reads TGTGCCAGTAGTATGGATGGGCTCGCTAGCGGGGTCACAGATACGCAGTATTTT.

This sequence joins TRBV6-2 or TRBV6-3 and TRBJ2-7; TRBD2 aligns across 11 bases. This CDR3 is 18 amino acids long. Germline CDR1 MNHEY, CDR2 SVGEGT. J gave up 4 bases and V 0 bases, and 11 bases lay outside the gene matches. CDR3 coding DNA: TGTGCCAGCAGTTACTCTATTAGCGGGAGGGCCTTTAGGTACGAGCAGTACTTC. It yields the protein CASSYSISGRAFRYEQYF.

The CDR3 region is CASSPVASDTGELFF. CDR3 in DNA: TGTGCCAGCAGTCCTGTGGCAAGCGACACCGGGGAGCTGTTTTTT. The V call is TRBV28, the J call TRBJ2-2; D remains unclear. Germline loops: CDR1 MDHEN, CDR2 SYDVKM. The CDR3 is 15 residues long. Trimming removed 5 bases from V and 3 bases from J, with 13 bases in between.

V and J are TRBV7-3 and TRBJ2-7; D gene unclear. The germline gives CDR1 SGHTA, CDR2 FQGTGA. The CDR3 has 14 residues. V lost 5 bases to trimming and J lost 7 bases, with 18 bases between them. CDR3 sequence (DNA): TGTGCCAGCAGCCCCGACGTATGGGCCTGGGAGCAGTACTTC. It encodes CASSPDVWAWEQYF.

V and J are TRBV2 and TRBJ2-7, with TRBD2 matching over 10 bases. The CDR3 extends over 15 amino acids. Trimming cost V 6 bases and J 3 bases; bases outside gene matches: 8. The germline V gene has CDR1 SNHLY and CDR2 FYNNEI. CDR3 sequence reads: CASRGGLAIGYEQYF. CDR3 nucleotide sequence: TGTGCCAGCAGGGGGGGACTAGCGATCGGCTACGAGCAGTACTTC. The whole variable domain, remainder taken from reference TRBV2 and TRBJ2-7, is EPEVTQTPSHQVTQMGQEVILRCVPISNHLYFYWYRQILGQKVEFLVSFYNNEISEKSEIFDDQFSVERPDGSNFTLKIRSTKLEDSAMYFCASRGGLAIGYEQYFGPGTRLTVT.

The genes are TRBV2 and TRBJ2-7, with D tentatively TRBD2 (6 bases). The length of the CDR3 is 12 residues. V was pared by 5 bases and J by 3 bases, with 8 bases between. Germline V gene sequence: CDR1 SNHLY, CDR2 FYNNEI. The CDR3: CASSFSGYEQYF. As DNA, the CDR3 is TGTGCCAGCAGTTTTAGCGGCTACGAGCAGTACTTC.

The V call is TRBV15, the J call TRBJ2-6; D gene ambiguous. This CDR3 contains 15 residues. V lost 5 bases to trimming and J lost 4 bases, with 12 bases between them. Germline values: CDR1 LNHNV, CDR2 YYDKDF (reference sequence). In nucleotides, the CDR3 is TGTGCCACCAGCCCTGGCGGCTCAGGGGCCAACGTCCTGACTTTC. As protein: CATSPGGSGANVLTF.

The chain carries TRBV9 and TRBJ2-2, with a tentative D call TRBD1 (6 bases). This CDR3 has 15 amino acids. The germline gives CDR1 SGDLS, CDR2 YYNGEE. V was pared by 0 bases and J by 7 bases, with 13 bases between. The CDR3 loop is CASSVGVGANGELFF. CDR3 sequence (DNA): TGTGCCAGCAGCGTAGGAGTGGGGGCAAACGGGGAGCTGTTTTTT.

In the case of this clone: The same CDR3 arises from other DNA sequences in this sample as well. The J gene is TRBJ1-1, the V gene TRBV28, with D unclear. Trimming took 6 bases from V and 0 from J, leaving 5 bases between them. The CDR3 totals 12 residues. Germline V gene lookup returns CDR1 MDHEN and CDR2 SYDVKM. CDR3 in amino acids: CASSLMNTEAFF. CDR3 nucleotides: TGTGCCAGCAGCTTGATGAACACTGAAGCTTTCTTT.

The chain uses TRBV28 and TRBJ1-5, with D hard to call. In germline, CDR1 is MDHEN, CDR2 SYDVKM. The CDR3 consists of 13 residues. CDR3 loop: CAYGKSSNQPQHF. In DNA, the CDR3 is TGTGCTTACGGAAAGTCTAGCAATCAGCCCCAGCATTTT.

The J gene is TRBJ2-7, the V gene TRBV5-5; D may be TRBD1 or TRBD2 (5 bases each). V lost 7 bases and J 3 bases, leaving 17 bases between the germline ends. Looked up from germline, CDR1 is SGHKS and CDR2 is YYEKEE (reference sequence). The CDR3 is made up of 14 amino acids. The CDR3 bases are TGTGCCAGCGCCGCCCCTCCGGGGCTCTACGAGCAGTACTTC. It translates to CASAAPPGLYEQYF. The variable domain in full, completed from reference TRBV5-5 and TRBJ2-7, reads DAGVTQSPTHLIKTRGQQVTLRCSPISGHKSVSWYQQVLGQGPQFIFQYYEKEERGRGNFPDRFSARQFPNYSSELNVNALLLGDSALYLCASAAPPGLYEQYFGPGTRLTVT.

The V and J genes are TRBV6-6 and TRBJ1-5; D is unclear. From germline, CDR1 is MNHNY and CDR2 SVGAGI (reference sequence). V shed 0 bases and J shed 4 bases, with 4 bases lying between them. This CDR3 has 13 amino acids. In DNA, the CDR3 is TGTGCCAGCAGTTACTCACAGAATCAGCCCCAGCATTTT. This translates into CASSYSQNQPQHF.

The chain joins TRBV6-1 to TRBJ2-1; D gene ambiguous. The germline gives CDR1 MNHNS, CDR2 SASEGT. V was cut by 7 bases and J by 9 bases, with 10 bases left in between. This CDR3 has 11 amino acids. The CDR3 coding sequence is TGTGCCAGCACATACGCCGGTGAGCAGTTCTTC. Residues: CASTYAGEQFF.

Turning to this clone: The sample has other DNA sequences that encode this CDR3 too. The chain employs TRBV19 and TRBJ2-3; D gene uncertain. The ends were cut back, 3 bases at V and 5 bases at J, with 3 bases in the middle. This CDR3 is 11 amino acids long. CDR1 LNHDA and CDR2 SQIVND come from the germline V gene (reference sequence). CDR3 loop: CASSIGDTQYF. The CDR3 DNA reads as TGTGCCAGTAGTATTGGAGATACGCAGTATTTT.

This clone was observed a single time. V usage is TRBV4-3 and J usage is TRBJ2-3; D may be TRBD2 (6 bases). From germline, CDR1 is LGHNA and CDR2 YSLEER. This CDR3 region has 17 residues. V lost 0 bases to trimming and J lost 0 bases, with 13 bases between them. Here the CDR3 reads CASSQEFSGGSTDTQYF. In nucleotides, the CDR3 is TGCGCCAGCAGCCAAGAGTTCTCCGGAGGGAGCACAGATACGCAGTATTTT.

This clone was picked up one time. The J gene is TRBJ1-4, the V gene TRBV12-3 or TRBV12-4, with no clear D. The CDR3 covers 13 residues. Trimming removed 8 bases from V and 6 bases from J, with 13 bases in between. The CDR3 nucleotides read TGTGCCAGCCAGGACGGTCGCTATGAAAAACTGTTTTTT. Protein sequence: CASQDGRYEKLFF.

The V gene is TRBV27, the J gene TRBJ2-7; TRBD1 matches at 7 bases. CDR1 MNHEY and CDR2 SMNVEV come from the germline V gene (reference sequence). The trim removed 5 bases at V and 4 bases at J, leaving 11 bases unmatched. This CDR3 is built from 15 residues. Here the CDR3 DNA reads TGTGCCAGCAGTCCGCGCCCGGGACAGATTTACGAGCAGTACTTC. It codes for CASSPRPGQIYEQYF.

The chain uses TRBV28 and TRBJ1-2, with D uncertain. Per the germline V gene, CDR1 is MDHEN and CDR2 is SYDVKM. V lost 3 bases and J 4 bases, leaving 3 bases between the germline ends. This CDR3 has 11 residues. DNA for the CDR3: TGTGCCAGCAGTTTTCGCTATGGCTACACCTTC. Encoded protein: CASSFRYGYTF.

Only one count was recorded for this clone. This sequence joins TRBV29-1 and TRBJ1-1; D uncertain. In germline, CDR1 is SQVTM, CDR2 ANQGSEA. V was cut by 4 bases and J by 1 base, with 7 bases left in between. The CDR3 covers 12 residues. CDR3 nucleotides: TGCAGCGTTGCGACAACGAACACTGAAGCTTTCTTT. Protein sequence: CSVATTNTEAFF.

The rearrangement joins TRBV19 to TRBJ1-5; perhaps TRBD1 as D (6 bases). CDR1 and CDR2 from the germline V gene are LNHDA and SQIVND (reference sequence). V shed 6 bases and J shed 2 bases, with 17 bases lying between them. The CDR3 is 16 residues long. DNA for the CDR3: TGTGCCAGTAGCCAAGCAGGGGACGGACGCAATCAGCCCCAGCATTTT. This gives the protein CASSQAGDGRNQPQHF. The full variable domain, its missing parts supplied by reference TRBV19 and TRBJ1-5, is DGGITQSPKYLFRKEGQNVTLSCEQNLNHDAMYWYRQDPGQGLRLIYYSQIVNDFQKGDIAEGYSVSREKKESFPLTVTSAQKNPTAFYLCASSQAGDGRNQPQHFGDGTRLSIL.

CDR3 nucleotides: TGTGCCAGCAGTGGCTCGACAGGGGGTCACACTGAAGCTTTCTTT. Encoded protein: CASSGSTGGHTEAFF. The V and J genes are TRBV27 and TRBJ1-1; 9 bases match TRBD1. V shed 5 bases, J shed 3 bases, and the junction held 7 bases outside the gene matches. The CDR3 consists of 15 residues. The germline CDR1 and CDR2 sequences are MNHEY and SMNVEV (reference sequence).

The CDR3 nucleotides are TGTGCCATCAGCGGTTATGGTGCAGGGGGCCTCGACTATGGCTACACCTTC. This codes for CAISGYGAGGLDYGYTF. The rearrangement links TRBV10-3 to TRBJ1-2; 8 bases line up with TRBD1. The V and J ends lost 6 bases and 3 bases, in that order; junction bases with no gene match: 15. The length of the CDR3 is 17 residues. Germline loops: CDR1 ENHRY, CDR2 SYGVKD.

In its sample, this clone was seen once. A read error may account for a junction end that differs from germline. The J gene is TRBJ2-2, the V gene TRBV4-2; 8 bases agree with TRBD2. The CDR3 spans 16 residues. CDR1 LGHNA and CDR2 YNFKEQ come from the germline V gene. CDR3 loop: CAGSQENLAGPGELFF. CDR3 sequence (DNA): TGTGCCGGCAGCCAAGAGAACCTAGCGGGTCCCGGGGAGCTGTTTTTT.

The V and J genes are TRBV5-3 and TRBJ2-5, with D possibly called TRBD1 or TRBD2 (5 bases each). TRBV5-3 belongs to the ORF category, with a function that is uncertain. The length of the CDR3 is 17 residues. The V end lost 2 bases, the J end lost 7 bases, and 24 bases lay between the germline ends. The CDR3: CARSLRPLVGAQRTQYF. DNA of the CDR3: TGTGCCAGAAGCTTAAGGCCTCTGGTCGGGGCGCAGAGGACCCAGTACTTC.

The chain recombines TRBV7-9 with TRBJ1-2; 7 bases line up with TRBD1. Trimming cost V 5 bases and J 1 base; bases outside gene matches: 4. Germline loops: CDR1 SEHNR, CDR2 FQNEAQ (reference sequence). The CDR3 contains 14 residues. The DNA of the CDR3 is TGTGCCAGCAGCCCGGGACAGATTAACTATGGCTACACCTTC. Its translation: CASSPGQINYGYTF.

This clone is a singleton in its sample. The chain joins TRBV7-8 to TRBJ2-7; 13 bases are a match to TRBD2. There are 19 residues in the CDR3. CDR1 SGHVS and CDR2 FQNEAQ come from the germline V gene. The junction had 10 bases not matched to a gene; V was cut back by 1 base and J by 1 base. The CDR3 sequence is CASSLETGLAGVRSYEQYF. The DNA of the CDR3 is TGTGCCAGCAGCTTAGAAACCGGACTAGCGGGAGTTAGGTCCTACGAGCAGTACTTC. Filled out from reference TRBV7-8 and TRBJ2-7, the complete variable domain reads GAGVSQSPRYKVAKRGQDVALRCDPISGHVSLFWYQQALGQGPEFLTYFQNEAQLDKSGLPSDRFFAERPEGSVSTLKIQRTQQEDSAVYLCASSLETGLAGVRSYEQYFGPGTRLTVT.

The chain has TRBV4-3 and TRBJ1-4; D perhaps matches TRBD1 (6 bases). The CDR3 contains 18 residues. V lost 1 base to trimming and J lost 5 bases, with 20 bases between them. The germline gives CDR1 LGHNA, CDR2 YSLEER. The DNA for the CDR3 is TGCGCCAGCAGCCAAGCCGGGACATTCCTTAGGGGGAATGAAAAACTGTTTTTT. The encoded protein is CASSQAGTFLRGNEKLFF.